Listed below are T cell receptor beta chains from one sample, sequenced in a study of control samples from healthy donors and cancer patients. Only in-frame clones appear in the TCRdb table, and some are missing; sequencing was by immunoSEQ multiplex PCR. Of roughly 98,000 clones listed, roughly 78% are singletons. The sample taken for sequencing was blood. All receptors come from a woman in her sixties or seventies in good health. CDR3s include the opening cysteine and the closing phenylalanine or tryptophan. D genes are given only for firm matches. Some rows mark clone size as missing; the rest say once, few, many or name a class of expanded clone.

v_call	clone_size	j_call	d_call	cdr3_nt	cdr3_aa
TRBV6-4	.	TRBJ1-5	TRBD1	TGTGCCAGCAGGGCTACAGGGGATAGCAATCAGCCCCAGCATTTT	CASRATGDSNQPQHF
TRBV28	.	TRBJ1-1	.	TGTGCCAGCAGTCCGCTTGGGTTATCGCGGGGGAGTAACACTGAAGCTTTCTTT	CASSPLGLSRGSNTEAFF
TRBV29-1	.	TRBJ1-1	.	TGCAGCGTTGAGATTCCGGTGAACACTGAAGCTTTCTTT	CSVEIPVNTEAFF
TRBV6-5	.	TRBJ2-3	TRBD2	TGTGCCAGCAGTTCCTTAGCGGGGGGCCTCACAGATACGCAGTATTTT	CASSSLAGGLTDTQYF
TRBV27	few	TRBJ2-1	TRBD2	TGTGCCAGCAGTTTATCTAGCGGGAGCTACAATGAGCAGTTCTTC	CASSLSSGSYNEQFF
TRBV5-1	.	TRBJ2-1	TRBD2	TGCGCCAGCACCCTGACAGCGGGAGTCAGTGAGCAGTTCTTC	CASTLTAGVSEQFF
TRBV5-4	many	TRBJ2-5	TRBD2	TGTGCCAGCAGCTTAGAGCGGGAGGGGGTTGGAGAGACCCAGTACTTC	CASSLEREGVGETQYF
TRBV6-5	few	TRBJ1-1	.	TGTGCCAGCAGGACAGTGAATCTCGGGGCTGAAGCTTTCTTT	CASRTVNLGAEAFF
TRBV2	.	TRBJ2-1	TRBD2	TGTGCCAGCAGTTATAGCGGGAGGGATATACGCAATGAGCAGTTCTTC	CASSYSGRDIRNEQFF
TRBV6-6	once	TRBJ1-1	.	TGTGCCAGCAGTTACTCGGCTGTGGGGACGACGGCTTTCTTT	CASSYSAVGTTAFF
TRBV6-5	.	TRBJ1-6	.	TGTGCCAGCAGTTACTCGGATAATTCACCCCTCCACTTT	CASSYSDNSPLHF
TRBV4-3	.	TRBJ2-5	TRBD2	TGCGCCAGCAGCCAAGGGGGAGGGAGCCAAGAGACCCAGTACTTC	CASSQGGGSQETQYF
TRBV11-2	.	TRBJ2-7	.	TGTGCCAGCAGCTTAATATGGGCTAGCCGACCAGGGAAGCAGTACTTC	CASSLIWASRPGKQYF
TRBV2	few	TRBJ2-3	.	TGTGCCAGCAGTGAAGCGGGGGGGGGCCAGGGACCCACAGATACGCAGTATTTT	CASSEAGGGQGPTDTQYF
TRBV5-1	.	TRBJ2-7	TRBD1	TGCGCCAGCAGCCCCGGGACAGGGGGTGCCTACGAGCAGTACTTC	CASSPGTGGAYEQYF
TRBV6-1	.	TRBJ1-1	.	TGTGCCAGCAGTGAACGGGGCCGCCCTGAAGCTTTCTTT	CASSERGRPEAFF
TRBV11-2	.	TRBJ1-6	TRBD1	TGTGCCAGCAGCCCGAGGGTGGGACAGCCAAATTCACCCCTCCACTTC	CASSPRVGQPNSPLHF
TRBV6-5	.	TRBJ2-5	.	TGTGCCAGCAGATATGGGGGGGAGACCCAGTACTTC	CASRYGGETQYF
TRBV3-1/TRBV3-2	.	TRBJ2-5	.	TGTGCCAGCAGCCAATACACGGCCGGAGAGACCCAGTACTTC	CASSQYTAGETQYF
TRBV27	.	TRBJ1-2	.	TGTGCCAGCAGTCCGCCCCTGGGGACCGGAGGCGGCTACACCTTC	CASSPPLGTGGGYTF
TRBV29-1	.	TRBJ2-1	.	TGCAGCGTACCCGGGACTCACAATGAGCAGTTCTTC	CSVPGTHNEQFF
TRBV11-3	few	TRBJ1-2	.	TGTGCCAGCAGCTCCAGACAGGCACTCGACTATGGCTACACCTTC	CASSSRQALDYGYTF
TRBV3-1/TRBV3-2	.	TRBJ2-1	.	TGTGCCAGCAGCCCTGGAGAGGGGGGTGCGAGATACAATGAGCAGTTCTTC	CASSPGEGGARYNEQFF
TRBV2	.	TRBJ1-5	TRBD1	TGTGCCAGCAGTGCCGACAGGGACAATCAGCCCCAGCATTTT	CASSADRDNQPQHF
TRBV5-1	.	TRBJ1-2	.	TGCGCCAGCAGCGATTCCGGTTGGGGCTATGGCTACACCTTC	CASSDSGWGYGYTF
TRBV9	.	TRBJ1-1	.	TGTGCCAGCAGCGTAGACCCCATGCCCGGACAAAACACTGAAGCTTTCTTT	CASSVDPMPGQNTEAFF
TRBV11-2	.	TRBJ1-4	.	TGTGCCAGCAGGGACGGGAACCGGATTGAAAAACTGTTTTTT	CASRDGNRIEKLFF
TRBV7-2	.	TRBJ2-1	.	TGTGCCAGCAGCTTAGTGGGCTCGGATGAGCAGTTCTTC	CASSLVGSDEQFF
TRBV7-2	.	TRBJ1-1	.	TGTGCCAGCAGGAACCCGGGGGGGGCTGAAGCTTTCTTT	CASRNPGGAEAFF
TRBV28	.	TRBJ2-7	TRBD1	TGTGCCAGCGGGTCCGCGAGGGACAGGGGATACGAGCAGTACTTC	CASGSARDRGYEQYF
TRBV18	.	TRBJ1-6	.	TGTGCCAGCTCACCCGTAGGGGCGATGAATTCACCCCTCCACTTT	CASSPVGAMNSPLHF
TRBV9	.	TRBJ2-5	TRBD1	TGTGCCAGCTCAACAGGGGGAGTTTCCGGGGAGACCCAGTACTTC	CASSTGGVSGETQYF
TRBV13	.	TRBJ2-1	TRBD2	TGTGCCAGCAGCGCATGGATGGGACTAGCGGGGGGGGCCCTTCTGAACAATGAGCAGTTCTTC	CASSAWMGLAGGALLNNEQFF
TRBV19	.	TRBJ2-7	.	TGTGCCAGTAGTAGGACAAGGAACTACGAGCAGTACTTC	CASSRTRNYEQYF
TRBV4-1	.	TRBJ2-7	.	TGCGCCAGCAGCCATGCAATCGGTAGGGAGCAGTACTTC	CASSHAIGREQYF
TRBV7-9	.	TRBJ2-3	TRBD1	TGTGCCAGCAGCTTAGGAGGACAGGGGTCGAATACGCAGTATTTT	CASSLGGQGSNTQYF
TRBV11-2	few	TRBJ1-1	.	TGTGCCAGCAGCTCTCAGGGTTTGGGTGAAGCTTTCTTT	CASSSQGLGEAFF
TRBV7-2	.	TRBJ2-1	.	TGTGCCAGCAGCCTTAGAAAGGACGCCTACAATGAGCAGTTCTTC	CASSLRKDAYNEQFF
TRBV5-4	.	TRBJ2-3	TRBD2	TGTGCCAGCAGCTTGGGGACTAGCGGCCCAAGCACAGATACGCAGTATTTT	CASSLGTSGPSTDTQYF
TRBV19	few	TRBJ2-2	.	TGTGCCAGTCTGGACAGCGCGAACACCGGGGAGCTGTTTTTT	CASLDSANTGELFF
TRBV25-1	.	TRBJ2-3	.	TGTGCCAGCAGTGAAACAATCGGGTATCGCCCGCCAGATACGCAGTATTTT	CASSETIGYRPPDTQYF
TRBV9	.	TRBJ1-3	.	TGTGCCAGCAGCGTAGATGCAGATGGAAACACCATATATTTT	CASSVDADGNTIYF
TRBV6-5	.	TRBJ2-3	.	TGTGCCACCCATCACCCTCACAGCGGCACAGATACGCAGTATTTT	CATHHPHSGTDTQYF
TRBV6-1	.	TRBJ2-7	.	TGTGCCAGCAGTGAAAGGACCCGATTTTTCTCCGAGCAGTACTTC	CASSERTRFFSEQYF
TRBV4-1	.	TRBJ2-7	TRBD2	TGCGCCAGCAGCCGCGGACTAGTTGGTTCCTACGAGCAGTACTTC	CASSRGLVGSYEQYF
TRBV19	.	TRBJ1-4	.	TGTGCCAGTAGAACAGGGTTCAGGGATGAAAAACTGTTTTTT	CASRTGFRDEKLFF
TRBV21-1	.	TRBJ2-1	.	TGTGCCAGCAGCAAAGAAGAGGGGGGCAATGAGCAGTTCTTC	CASSKEEGGNEQFF
TRBV27	.	TRBJ2-7	TRBD1	TGTGCCAGCAGACCTGAAGGACAGGGGAATCCCTACGAGCAGTACTTC	CASRPEGQGNPYEQYF
TRBV6-5	.	TRBJ2-7	TRBD1	TGTGCCAGCAGTTGGGACAGGGGTTACGAGCAGTACTTC	CASSWDRGYEQYF
TRBV21-1	few	TRBJ1-1	.	TGTGCCAGCCCGGAAGTTGGAGCTTTCTTT	CASPEVGAFF
TRBV11-2	.	TRBJ2-1	TRBD2	TGTGCCAGCAGCTTTGAACGGGGGGGCAGTTACAATGAGCAGTTCTTC	CASSFERGGSYNEQFF
TRBV20-1	.	TRBJ1-2	.	TGCAGAGGGGCAGGTCGTGGCTACACCTTC	CRGAGRGYTF
TRBV2	.	TRBJ2-3	TRBD2	TGTGCCAGCAGTGACTGGGGACTAGCCGATACGCAGTATTTT	CASSDWGLADTQYF